These 28 T cell receptor beta chains came from one sample sequenced in a study of blood T cells in healthy people across ages. For the second PCR, which ran for 7 to 11 cycles, a sample-barcoded 5' primer and a J-beta primer mix were used. TCRdb independently ran MiXCR on the 5' RACE reads; one entry per CDR3 protein. The sample carries 500,000 to 550,000 distinct CDR3 sequences, around 24% recorded once. This sample was shared with a second study, whose subject was T cells of mothers and their children.

The sample comprised blood. The receptors shown here come from a boy younger than 18 in good health.

This clonotype was counted once. The CDR3 region is CSASSGQAPYGYTF. The CDR3 nucleotides read TGCAGCGCTAGCTCAGGACAGGCTCCTTATGGCTACACCTTC. The V call is TRBV29-1, the J call TRBJ1-2; 7 bases are a match to TRBD1. CDR1 is SQVTM, CDR2 ANQGSEA, per germline. CDR3 length: 14 amino acids. The junction had 13 bases not matched to a gene; V was cut back by 7 bases and J by 5 bases.

The V call is TRBV9, the J call TRBJ2-2; a weak D match, TRBD1 (6 bases). CDR3 length: 15 amino acids. The germline V gene encodes CDR1 SGDLS and CDR2 YYNGEE. Trimming stripped 0 bases from V and 6 bases from J, with 12 bases between. The CDR3 here is CASSVGGGRPGELFF. The CDR3 DNA sequence: TGTGCCAGCAGCGTAGGAGGGGGTAGACCCGGGGAGCTGTTTTTT.

J is TRBJ2-5 and V is TRBV6-5; 9 nucleotides align to TRBD1. The V gene's germline CDR1 is MNHEY and CDR2 SVGAGI. Trimming took 2 bases from V and 1 from J; bases not matched to a gene: 8. CDR3 length: 17 amino acids. The CDR3: CASSYLRTGGFQETQYF. CDR3 DNA: TGTGCCAGCAGTTACCTTCGCACAGGGGGCTTCCAAGAGACCCAGTACTTC.

In its sample, this clonotype was seen a few times. The CDR3 is CASRQGGSPLHF. In nucleotides, the CDR3 is TGTGCCAGCCGGCAGGGAGGATCACCCCTCCACTTT. This rearrangement joins TRBV27 to TRBJ1-6, with a tentative D call TRBD1 (5 bases). Looked up from germline, CDR1 is MNHEY and CDR2 is SMNVEV (reference sequence). The CDR3 sequence is 12 residues long. Trimming shortened V by 8 bases and J by 10 bases, and 12 bases separated the two germline ends.

V is TRBV4-3 and J is TRBJ1-1, with D possibly TRBD1 on 5 matching bases. Germline CDR1 reads LGHNA; CDR2 reads YSLEER. The V gene lost 4 bases and the J gene lost 10 bases, with 22 bases spanning the gap. The CDR3 contains 15 residues. The CDR3: CASSLFSGTYDGAFF. DNA for the CDR3: TGCGCCAGCAGCCTCTTCTCCGGGACGTATGATGGAGCTTTCTTT.

This clonotype was recorded a few times. This sequence joins TRBV28 and TRBJ2-5; D not certain. The DNA end favors TRBJ2-7, so the J call may be wrong. The CDR3 spans 16 residues. In germline, CDR1 is MDHEN, CDR2 SYDVKM. CDR3 loop: CASSLRSAPSSYEQYF. In nucleotides, the CDR3 is TGTGCCAGCAGTTTACGGTCGGCCCCGAGCTCCTACGAGCAGTACTTC.

This chain joins TRBV29-1 and TRBJ2-7; D is uncertain. The germline V gene has CDR1 SQVTM and CDR2 ANQGSEA. Trimming stripped 3 bases from V and 6 bases from J, with 9 bases between. This CDR3 contains 11 residues. CDR3 coding DNA: TGCAGCGTTGATGATGGGTCCGAGCAGTACGTC. Translated: CSVDDGSEQYV.

Ten or more counts support this clonotype. The chain couples TRBV7-2 to TRBJ2-3, with D uncertain. From germline, CDR1 is SGHTA and CDR2 FQGNSA. The CDR3 is made up of 11 amino acids. V was cut by 5 bases and J by 6 bases, with 6 bases left in between. The CDR3 bases are TGTGCCAGCAGCCTGGTGGATACGCAGTATTTT. This encodes CASSLVDTQYF. The entire variable domain, with the rest obtained from reference TRBV7-2 and TRBJ2-3, is as follows: GAGVSQSPSNKVTEKGKDVELRCDPISGHTALYWYRQSLGQGLEFLIYFQGNSAPDKSGLPSDRFSAERTGGSVSTLTIQRTQQEDSAVYLCASSLVDTQYFGPGTRLTVL.

This clonotype was seen more than once but under ten times. The rearrangement links TRBV18 to TRBJ2-5; no definite D call. Gene TRBJ2-7 matches the end of the DNA better, so the J call may be wrong. CDR3 size: 13 residues. Germline V gives CDR1 KGHSH, CDR2 LQKENI. In nucleotides, the CDR3 is TGTGCCAGCTCACCACGCGCAGACTACGAGCAGTACTTC. The encoded protein is CASSPRADYEQYF.

The V and J genes are TRBV12-3 or TRBV12-4 and TRBJ1-1; a possible D gene is TRBD1 (6 bases). V was clipped by 6 bases and J by 6 bases, with 14 bases between them. The length of the CDR3 is 13 residues. The CDR3 loop is CASSLGGGAEAFF. CDR3 nucleotide sequence: TGTGCCAGCAGCCTCGGGGGGGGCGCTGAAGCTTTCTTT.

This clonotype was counted only a few times. V usage is TRBV7-9 and J usage is TRBJ2-7, with D possibly TRBD1 on 5 matching bases. This CDR3 is built from 14 residues. Trimming took off 2 bases at V and 3 bases at J, with 11 bases between the two ends. CDR1 and CDR2 (germline): SEHNR, FQNEAQ (reference sequence). The CDR3 protein is CASSLPRAGYEQYF. In DNA, the CDR3 is TGTGCCAGCAGCTTACCCAGGGCTGGCTACGAGCAGTACTTC.

CDR3 protein: CSAEDGTGETQYF. The DNA for the CDR3 is TGCAGTGCCGAGGACGGGACAGGGGAGACCCAGTACTTC. The V and J genes are TRBV20-1 and TRBJ2-5; 9 nucleotides match TRBD1. Germline CDR1 and CDR2: DFQATT and SNEGSKA (reference sequence). J was trimmed by 5 bases and V by 6 bases; bases with no gene match: 7. The CDR3 is made up of 13 amino acids.

The genes are TRBV7-9 and TRBJ2-5; D is undetermined. The DNA end is more similar to TRBJ2-7, so the J call may be wrong. The CDR3 contains 14 residues. Germline CDR1 and CDR2: SEHNR and FQNEAQ (reference sequence). In nucleotides, the CDR3 is TGTGCCAGCAGCCCAAACATCGCAGCCTACGAGCAGTACTTC. This encodes CASSPNIAAYEQYF.

This clonotype was seen just once. CDR3 DNA: TGCGCCAGCAGCCCGACCGGGACAGAGAATGAAAAACTGTTTTTT. Encoded protein: CASSPTGTENEKLFF. The chain employs TRBV5-1 and TRBJ1-4; TRBD1 agrees at 7 bases. The ends lost 4 bases at V and 5 bases at J; junction bases unmatched: 8. This CDR3 has 15 amino acids. The germline gives CDR1 SGHRS, CDR2 YFSETQ.

The rearrangement joins TRBV5-1 to TRBJ2-3; D is perhaps TRBD1 or TRBD2 (5 bases each). The length of the CDR3 is 14 residues. Trimming took off 0 bases at V and 2 bases at J, with 7 bases between the two ends. Per germline, CDR1 SGHRS and CDR2 YFSETQ. CDR3 coding DNA: TGCGCCAGCAGCTTGGAAGGGACCACAGATACGCAGTATTTT. Its protein is CASSLEGTTDTQYF. Combining the CDR3 with reference TRBV5-1 and TRBJ2-3 gives the whole variable domain KAGVTQTPRYLIKTRGQQVTLSCSPISGHRSVSWYQQTPGQGLQFLFEYFSETQRNKGNFPGRFSGRQFSNSRSEMNVSTLELGDSALYLCASSLEGTTDTQYFGPGTRLTVL.

In its sample, this clonotype was seen a few times. J is TRBJ2-5 and V is TRBV4-1; no firm D call. V gave up 1 base and J gave up 5 bases, with 11 bases separating them. Germline-derived CDR1 and CDR2 are MGHRA and YSYEKL. The CDR3 contains 14 residues. This CDR3 is CASSQGPKKETQYF. DNA of the CDR3: TGCGCCAGCAGCCAAGGACCCAAGAAGGAGACCCAGTACTTC.

This chain links TRBV20-1 with TRBJ2-1, with D hard to call. The CDR3 is 13 residues long. Trimming pared 5 bases from V and 7 bases from J, leaving 15 bases between. Germline V gene data show CDR1 as DFQATT and CDR2 as SNEGSKA (reference sequence). The CDR3 is CSALQTVANEQFF. The CDR3 coding sequence is TGCAGTGCTCTACAGACTGTAGCAAATGAGCAGTTCTTC.

This clonotype was recorded at least ten times. The chain links TRBV7-2 to TRBJ2-7; maybe TRBD2 (6 bases). Germline loops: CDR1 SGHTA, CDR2 FQGNSA. The CDR3 spans 16 residues. Trimming cost V 2 bases and J 6 bases, with 20 bases left between them. CDR3 nucleotide sequence: TGTGCCAGCAGCTTATTGGCCCCGATGGAGGGGAGCGAGCAGTACTTC. It translates to CASSLLAPMEGSEQYF.

This clonotype was seen at least ten times. This chain joins TRBV3-1 and TRBJ2-7; possibly TRBD1 for D (6 bases). With 0 bases removed from V and 0 bases from J, the gap between germline ends came to 9 bases. Germline CDR1 and CDR2: LGHDT and YNNKEL (reference sequence). This CDR3 comprises 15 residues. The DNA of the CDR3 is TGTGCCAGCAGCCAAGACGACAGGCGCTCCTACGAGCAGTACTTC. Translated: CASSQDDRRSYEQYF.

This clonotype was detected only a few times. The rearrangement links TRBV7-2 to TRBJ2-5; D is tentatively TRBD1 or TRBD2 (6 bases each). Germline V gene data show CDR1 as SGHTA and CDR2 as FQGNSA. Trimming cost V 4 bases and J 2 bases, with 20 bases left between them. This CDR3 is built from 17 residues. The CDR3: CASSSSGLRDKQETQYF. The CDR3 bases are TGTGCCAGCAGCTCAAGCGGCCTGCGGGACAAACAAGAGACCCAGTACTTC.

There are a few counts of this clonotype. Germline is not matched at one junction end, which may reflect a read error. The chain employs TRBV7-6 and TRBJ2-5, with TRBD2 matching 9 bases. This CDR3 is 14 amino acids long. Germline V gene lookup returns CDR1 SGHVS and CDR2 FNYEAQ. Written as DNA, the CDR3 is TGTGCCAGCAGCTTAGGGTCTAGCGGGGAGACCCAGTGCTTC. Its translation: CASSLGSSGETQCF.

This chain connects TRBV5-1 to TRBJ2-7, with TRBD2 as a possible D gene (6 bases). Trimming left V 7 bases short and J 4 bases short, with 15 bases between. Germline-derived CDR1 and CDR2 are SGHRS and YFSETQ. The CDR3 extends over 13 amino acids. CDR3 protein: CASGVAGTYEQYF. DNA of the CDR3: TGCGCCAGCGGCGTTGCGGGAACTTACGAGCAGTACTTC.

This clonotype was counted ten times or more. This sequence joins TRBV7-9 and TRBJ2-3, with 10 positions matching TRBD2. This CDR3 has 18 residues. From germline, CDR1 is SEHNR and CDR2 FQNEAQ (reference sequence). Trimming removed 5 bases from V and 10 bases from J; junction bases left unmatched: 21. CDR3 bases: TGTGCCAGCAGCCAAAGGCCATCTAGCGGGGGCCCCCGGAGTGCGCAGTATTTT. Its protein is CASSQRPSSGGPRSAQYF.

This clonotype was found a few times. The genes are TRBV6-1 and TRBJ2-5; TRBD2 agrees at 12 bases. The DNA end is a closer match to TRBJ2-7, so the J assignment may be wrong. This CDR3 is built from 14 residues. The germline V gene has CDR1 MNHNS and CDR2 SASEGT. CDR3 in amino acids: CASSSTSGSLEQYF. The CDR3 coding sequence is TGTGCCAGCAGTTCGACTAGCGGGAGTCTCGAGCAGTACTTC.

This chain joins TRBV12-3 or TRBV12-4 and TRBJ2-5; D remains unclear. The CDR3 is made up of 16 amino acids. Trimming took 2 bases from V and 5 from J, leaving 18 bases between them. CDR3 DNA: TGTGCCAGCAGTTTAACTATGAGGTTCGTTGGGGAGACCCAGTACTTC. It translates to CASSLTMRFVGETQYF.

The genes are TRBV12-3 or TRBV12-4 and TRBJ2-7; D possibly matches TRBD1 or TRBD2 (7 bases each). The CDR3 covers 14 residues. V was cut by 9 bases and J by 2 bases, with 17 bases left in between. CDR3 protein: CASTRGGSAYEQYF. CDR3 in DNA: TGTGCCAGTACCAGGGGGGGCTCTGCCTACGAGCAGTACTTC.

This clonotype turned up a few times. This sequence joins TRBV5-1 and TRBJ2-1, with D possibly being TRBD1 or TRBD2 (6 bases each). This CDR3 contains 15 residues. CDR1 SGHRS and CDR2 YFSETQ come from the germline V gene. Deletions cut 1 base from V and 5 bases from J, with 13 bases between. Written as DNA, the CDR3 is TGCGCCAGCAGCTTGACCCGGGGGCCAAACAATGAGCAGTTCTTC. Its translation is CASSLTRGPNNEQFF.

This clonotype occurred a few times. The V gene is TRBV4-1, the J gene TRBJ1-1, with D tentatively TRBD1 (6 bases). Trimming removed 1 base at V and 3 bases at J, with 18 bases between. The germline gives CDR1 MGHRA, CDR2 YSYEKL. This CDR3 region has 17 residues. The CDR3 nucleotides read TGCGCCAGCAGCCAAGGTCACTCCAGGGGCGCTGACACTGAAGCTTTCTTT. It translates to CASSQGHSRGADTEAFF.